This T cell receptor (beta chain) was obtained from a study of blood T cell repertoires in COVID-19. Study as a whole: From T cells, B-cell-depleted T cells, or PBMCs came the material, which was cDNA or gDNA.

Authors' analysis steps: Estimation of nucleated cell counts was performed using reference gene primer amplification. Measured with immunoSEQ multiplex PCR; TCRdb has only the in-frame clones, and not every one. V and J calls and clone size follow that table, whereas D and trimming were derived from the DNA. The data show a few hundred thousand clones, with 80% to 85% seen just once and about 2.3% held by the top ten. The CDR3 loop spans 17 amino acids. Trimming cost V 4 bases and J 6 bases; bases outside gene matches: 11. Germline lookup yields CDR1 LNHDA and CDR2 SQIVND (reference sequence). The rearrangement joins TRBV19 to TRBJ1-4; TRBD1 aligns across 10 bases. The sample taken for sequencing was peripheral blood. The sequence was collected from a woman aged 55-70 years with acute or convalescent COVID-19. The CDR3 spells CASSTLAGTGVYEKLFF. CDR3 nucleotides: TGTGCCAGTAGTACTCTCGCCGGGACAGGGGTGTATGAAAAACTGTTTTTT.